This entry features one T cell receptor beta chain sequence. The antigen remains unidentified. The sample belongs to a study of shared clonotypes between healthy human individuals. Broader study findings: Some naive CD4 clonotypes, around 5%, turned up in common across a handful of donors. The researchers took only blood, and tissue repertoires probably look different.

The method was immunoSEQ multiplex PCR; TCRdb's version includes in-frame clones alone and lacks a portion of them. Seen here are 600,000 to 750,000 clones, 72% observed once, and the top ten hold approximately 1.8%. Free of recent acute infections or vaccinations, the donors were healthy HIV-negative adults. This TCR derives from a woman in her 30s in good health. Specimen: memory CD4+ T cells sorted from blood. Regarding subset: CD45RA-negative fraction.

This CDR3 is CASAALGLYSNTGELFF. The CDR3 DNA follows: TGTGCTAGTGCCGCCCTTGGACTGTACTCGAACACCGGGGAGCTGTTTTTT. The chain has TRBV12-5 and TRBJ2-2; weak D call: TRBD2 (5 bases). V shed 7 bases and J shed 0 bases, with 18 bases lying between them. This CDR3 spans 17 amino acids. Looked up from germline, CDR1 is LGHNT and CDR2 is FRNRAP.